Presented here are 2 T cell receptor beta chains from one specimen sequenced in a study of naive and memory T cell subsets. An equimolar mix of two oligonucleotides served as the beta constant-region primer for TRBC1 and TRBC2. Four rounds of PCR amplified the ligated cDNA using nested alpha and beta constant-region primers plus SP2. TCRdb independently ran MiXCR on the UMI-ligation and nested PCR reads; one entry per CDR3 protein. The table records some 80,000 distinct CDR3 sequences, around 9% of them present only once. Sequenced sample: naive CD8+ T cells from blood. The receptors derive from a human donor in good health.

This clonotype was seen repeatedly, ten times or more. The chain joins TRBV12-3 or TRBV12-4 to TRBJ1-1; 8 nucleotides line up with TRBD1. The CDR3 length is 14 residues. The trim removed 6 bases at V and 8 bases at J, leaving 11 bases unmatched. CDR3 nucleotide sequence: TGTGCCAGCAGCCTATGGGACAGGACAGGGGAAGCTTTCTTT. Translation: CASSLWDRTGEAFF.

Ten or more counts support this clonotype. This chain joins TRBV29-1 and TRBJ2-3; the D gene is possibly TRBD1 (6 bases). Trimming pared 6 bases from V and 3 bases from J, leaving 16 bases between. In germline, CDR1 is SQVTM, CDR2 ANQGSEA. This CDR3 region has 14 residues. The DNA for the CDR3 is TGCAGCGTGGAGCTAGGGGGTGAGACAGATACGCAGTATTTT. It translates to CSVELGGETDTQYF.